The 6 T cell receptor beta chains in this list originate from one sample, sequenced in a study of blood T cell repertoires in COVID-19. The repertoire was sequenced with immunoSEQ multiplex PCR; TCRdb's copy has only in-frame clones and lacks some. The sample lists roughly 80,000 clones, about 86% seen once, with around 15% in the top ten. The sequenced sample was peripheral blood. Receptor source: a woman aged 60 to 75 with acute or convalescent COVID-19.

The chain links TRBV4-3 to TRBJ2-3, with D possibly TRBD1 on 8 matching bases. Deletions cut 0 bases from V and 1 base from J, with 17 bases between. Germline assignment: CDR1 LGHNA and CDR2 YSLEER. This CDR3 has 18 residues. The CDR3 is CASSQERQGRVGTDTQYF. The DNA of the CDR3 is TGCGCCAGCAGCCAAGAGAGACAGGGGAGGGTCGGCACAGATACGCAGTATTTT.

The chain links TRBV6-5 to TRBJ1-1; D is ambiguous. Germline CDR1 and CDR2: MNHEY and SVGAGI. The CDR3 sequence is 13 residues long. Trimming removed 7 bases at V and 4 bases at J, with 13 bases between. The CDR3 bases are TGTGCCAGCACCCTGCCTGCGAGCACTGAAGCTTTCTTT. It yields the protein CASTLPASTEAFF.

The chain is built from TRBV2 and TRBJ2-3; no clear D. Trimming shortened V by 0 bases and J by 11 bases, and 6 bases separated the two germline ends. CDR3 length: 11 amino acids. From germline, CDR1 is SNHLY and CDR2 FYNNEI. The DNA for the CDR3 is TGTGCCAGCAGTGAAGCGCTAGGGCAGTATTTT. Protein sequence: CASSEALGQYF.

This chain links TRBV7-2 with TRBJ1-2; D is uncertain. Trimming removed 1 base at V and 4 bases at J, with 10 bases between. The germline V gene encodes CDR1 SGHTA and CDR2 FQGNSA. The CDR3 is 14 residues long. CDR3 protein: CASSLDAASYGYTF. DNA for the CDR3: TGTGCCAGCAGCTTAGACGCGGCGTCCTATGGCTACACCTTC.

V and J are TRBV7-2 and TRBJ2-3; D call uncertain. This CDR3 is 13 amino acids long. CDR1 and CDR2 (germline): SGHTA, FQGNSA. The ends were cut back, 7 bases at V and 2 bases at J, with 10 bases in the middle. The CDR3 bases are TGTGCCAGCACGGGTTCTATCACAGATACGCAGTATTTT. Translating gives CASTGSITDTQYF.

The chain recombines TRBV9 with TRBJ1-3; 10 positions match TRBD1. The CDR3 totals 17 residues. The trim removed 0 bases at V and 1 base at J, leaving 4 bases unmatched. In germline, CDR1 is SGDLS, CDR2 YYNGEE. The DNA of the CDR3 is TGTGCCAGCAGCGTAGGGACAGGGGGGTCGTCTGGAAACACCATATATTTT. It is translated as CASSVGTGGSSGNTIYF. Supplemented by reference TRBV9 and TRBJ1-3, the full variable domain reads DSGVTQTPKHLITATGQRVTLRCSPRSGDLSVYWYQQSLDQGLQFLIQYYNGEERAKGNILERFSAQQFPDLHSELNLSSLELGDSALYFCASSVGTGGSSGNTIYFGEGSWLTVV.